Sequencing of this T cell receptor beta chain was carried out in a study of OX40 agonist ivuxolimab in advanced cancers. For the study in its entirety: Ivuxolimab was a fully human IgG2 agonistic monoclonal antibody targeting the costimulatory receptor OX40 (CD134). The dose-escalation cohort was 82.7% male with a mean age of around 64 years, ranging from roughly 23 to 90. Intravenous ivuxolimab was administered to patients every 2 weeks at six dose levels: 0.01, 0.1, 0.3, 1.5, 3 and 10 mg/kg. Partial responses occurred in three dose-escalation patients: two with cutaneous melanoma and one with hepatocellular carcinoma. Of the roughly 51 patients in dose escalation, around 19 had hepatocellular carcinoma, about 15 had melanoma, 9 had renal cell carcinoma and 9 had head and neck cancer. The purpose of peripheral TCRbeta sequencing was to test whether ivuxolimab changed TCR sequence diversity and led to clonal T-cell expansion. The paper covers the monotherapy dose-escalation part of the phase I ivuxolimab trial, which included N ≈ 50 patients. Prior anti-PD-1, anti-PD-L1 or anti-CTLA-4 therapy was permitted, and checkpoint inhibitors had been received by about 36% of dose-escalation patients.

General findings and caveats noted by the study authors: Antigen specificity was not determined for the clonally expanded peripheral T cells. Low levels of normalized T-cell clonal expansion were also shown by some nonresponding patients. After ivuxolimab, more expanded clones were found on average in CD8+ T cells than in CD4+ T cells. In the 0.1-3.0 mg/kg groups, partial responders were among the patients with the lowest normalized peripheral clonal expansion, particularly in CD8+ T cells. Clonal expansion of both CD4+ and CD8+ blood T cells was observed from baseline to week 6 at doses 0.1 to 3.0 mg/kg.

The trial excluded patients who had a history of autoimmune disease or were on systemic immunosuppression. Peripheral blood for TCR sequencing was collected from all dose cohorts at baseline, on cycle 4 day 1, and on cycle 7 day 1. The samples were taken from a phase I, first-in-human, multicenter, open-label dose-escalation trial of ivuxolimab. Adults with locally advanced or metastatic melanoma, renal cell, hepatocellular, or head and neck squamous cell carcinoma were enrolled in the trial. Before TCR sequencing, CD4+ T cells and CD8+ T cells were sorted from peripheral blood as separate populations. This clone is a singleton in its sample. This receptor's antigen is unknown. The record has no base qualities; no much larger clone is one base away. Genomic DNA was extracted from sorted cells for sequencing of the TCRbeta CDR3 region. The immunoSEQ Assay was used to sequence the TCRbeta CDR3 regions. TCRdb obtained this table from immuneACCESS and retained in-frame rearrangements with V and J assigned. These tables miss some clones; where compared with another copy, unresolved V genes account for less than half of the shortfall, and the remainder is unexplained. The sample table shows about 80,000 clones, and approximately 79% are seen once. Of the sample, approximately 7% falls within the top ten clones.

V and J are truncated by 2 bases and 2 bases respectively, leaving an intervening sequence of 24 bases. CDR1 SGHNT and CDR2 YYREEE were looked up in the germline V gene (reference sequence). Including cysteine and phenylalanine, the CDR3 has 19 amino acids. The read is trimmed to its CDR3 DNA, 57 bases read in frame from base 1. This material consisted of CD4+ or CD8+ T cells sorted from blood, taken in a trial of the OX40 agonist ivuxolimab. The chain is assembled from TRBV5-4 and TRBJ2-3, and perhaps TRBD2 as D gene, on 5 matching bases. The origin of this receptor is an adult with an advanced solid tumor such as melanoma, head and neck, liver or kidney cancer. The sequenced DNA: TGTGCCAGCAGCTTAGGCTTGATCGCGGGTGAATTCAACACAGATACGCAGTATTTT. The translation is CASSLGLIAGEFNTDTQYF.